This TCR beta chain derives from a study of T cells in Graves' hyperthyroidism and ophthalmopathy. The study's findings and limits: Most clonotypes expanded in the thyroid (above 0.001) were also present in blood. The authors' 13 V-J model separated ophthalmopathy from stable hyperthyroidism.

The CDR3 regions of TCR beta were amplified from RNA transcripts. Primed by the HTBI set, a first-round RT-PCR was run on the TCR CDR3. Via MiXCR, TCRdb re-called the multiplex PCR reads, giving one row per CDR3 protein. Altogether over 450,000 distinct CDR3 sequences are present, about an eighth being singletons, with the ten largest covering over 15%. From less than 13 ml of fresh peripheral blood, PBMCs were isolated. This clonotype was counted many times. Its target is unknown. Specimen: blood. The clonotype was recovered from a woman between 18 and 30 years old with Graves' hyperthyroidism.

The CDR3 DNA sequence: TGTGCCATCAGTGAGGGACTGAGGGCAGGGTCGGAACTGTTTTTT. Encoded protein: CAISEGLRAGSELFF. The genes are TRBV10-3 and TRBJ1-4; D possibly corresponds to TRBD1 (5 bases). The CDR3 sequence is 15 residues long. V was shortened by 2 bases and J by 12 bases, with 19 bases between the two germline ends. CDR1 and CDR2 from the germline V gene are ENHRY and SYGVKD.